Shown below are 10 T cell receptor beta chains from a single sample sequenced in a study of regulatory T cells in long-lasting Graves disease. Time point given: newly diagnosed GD, antithyroid drugs for less than 3 months. From RNA extracted from PBMCs, the TCR library was made. Libraries of TCR beta came from iRepertoire HTBI primers plus Arm-PCR of CDR3 regions. Each CDR3 protein gets one entry after TCRdb re-called the multiplex PCR reads with MiXCR. The table lists hundreds of thousands of distinct CDR3 sequences, 16% of them singletons. A further study also used this sample, focusing on T cells in Graves' hyperthyroidism and ophthalmopathy.

Here the sequenced sample was peripheral blood mononuclear cells (PBMCs), taken at new diagnosis, from a patient treated with antithyroid drugs. The receptors derive from a man aged 40-49 years with Graves disease.

This chain uses TRBV5-1 with TRBJ2-1; 11 positions match TRBD1. Unmatched junction bases numbered 10, after V lost 4 bases and J lost 7 bases. Per germline, CDR1 SGHRS and CDR2 YFSETQ. This CDR3 is 16 amino acids long. The CDR3: CASSQLGTGGLNEQFF. CDR3 bases: TGCGCCAGCAGCCAACTTGGGACAGGGGGTTTGAATGAGCAGTTCTTC.

V gene TRBV28 combines with J gene TRBJ2-5; a weak D match, TRBD1 (5 bases). V was pared by 0 bases and J by 3 bases, with 11 bases between. CDR1 and CDR2 from the germline V gene are MDHEN and SYDVKM. The CDR3 length is 15 residues. CDR3 sequence reads: CASSLWQGGEETQYF. CDR3 nucleotide sequence: TGTGCCAGCAGTTTATGGCAGGGCGGAGAAGAGACCCAGTACTTC.

At least ten counts were recorded for this clonotype. This sequence joins TRBV12-3 or TRBV12-4 and TRBJ2-3; D is unclear. V lost 5 bases and J 6 bases, leaving 12 bases between the germline ends. This CDR3 is 13 amino acids long. The CDR3: CASSLAHGDTQYF. DNA of the CDR3: TGTGCCAGCAGTCTGGCCCACGGGGATACGCAGTATTTT.

A remark on this clonotype: A clone one base away is much larger, so this may be a read error. The rearrangement links TRBV6-9 to TRBJ2-1; 7 bases fit TRBD1. Losses at the gene ends were 3 bases for V and 10 bases for J; bases not matched to a gene: 12. Germline V gives CDR1 MNHGY, CDR2 SVAAGI. The CDR3 consists of 15 residues. The DNA for the CDR3 is TGTGCCAGCAGTTACCCACGGGACAGTTCCTACGAGCAGTTCTTC. This sequence encodes CASSYPRDSSYEQFF.

In its sample, this clonotype was seen a few times. The chain combines TRBV18 with TRBJ2-1, with TRBD2 matching over 9 bases. V gave up 5 bases and J gave up 7 bases; unmatched junction bases: 3. This CDR3 region has 13 residues. Germline values: CDR1 KGHSH, CDR2 LQKENI. The CDR3 nucleotides read TGTGCCAGCTCAGAGGGACTAGCAAATGAGCAGTTCTTC. Its translation is CASSEGLANEQFF.

This clonotype was seen many times. The chain has TRBV28 and TRBJ2-7; TRBD1 agrees at 7 bases. This CDR3 region has 14 residues. Germline CDR1 is MDHEN and CDR2 is SYDVKM. V was clipped by 7 bases and J by 3 bases; unmatched bases: 9. CDR3: CASTRQGRIYEQYF. The DNA of the CDR3 is TGTGCCAGCACCCGACAGGGCCGGATCTACGAGCAGTACTTC.

This clonotype turned up a few times. The J gene is TRBJ2-7, the V gene TRBV24-1, with D perhaps matching TRBD1 or TRBD2 (5 bases each). Germline V gene sequence: CDR1 KGHDR, CDR2 SFDVKD. This CDR3 is built from 14 residues. Trimming left V 4 bases short and J 2 bases short, with 11 bases between. CDR3 nucleotides: TGTGCCACCAGTGACTCGGGACGCACCTACGAGCAGTACTTC. This encodes CATSDSGRTYEQYF.

This clonotype was counted ten times or more. The gene calls are TRBV6-1 and TRBJ2-7; possible D gene TRBD1, 5 bases. The CDR3 runs to 13 residues. V gave up 7 bases and J gave up 2 bases, with 12 bases separating them. Germline V gene sequence: CDR1 MNHNS, CDR2 SASEGT. Written as DNA, the CDR3 is TGTGCCAGCATCATAGACAGCCCCTACGAGCAGTACTTC. It specifies CASIIDSPYEQYF.

This clonotype appeared many times. CDR3 in DNA: TGCGCCAGCAGCCCGGCCTCGCGGACCACAGATACGCAGTATTTT. It codes for CASSPASRTTDTQYF. The rearrangement links TRBV5-1 to TRBJ2-3; unclear D gene. This CDR3 comprises 15 residues. The ends were cut back, 4 bases at V and 2 bases at J, with 14 bases in the middle. CDR1 SGHRS and CDR2 YFSETQ come from the germline V gene.

This clonotype was observed at least ten times. This sequence joins TRBV20-1 and TRBJ2-7; D ambiguous. This CDR3 is 12 amino acids long. Germline CDR1 is DFQATT and CDR2 is SNEGSKA (reference sequence). The DNA for the CDR3 is TGCAGCCCTACAAACCTTCTCTACGAGCAGTACTTC. Amino acid sequence: CSPTNLLYEQYF.